This T cell receptor beta chain was found in a study of shared clonotypes between healthy human individuals. On the study more broadly: Plates per donor: three CD4 naive, three CD4 memory, two CD8 naive, one CD8 memory.

The repertoire was sequenced with immunoSEQ multiplex PCR; TCRdb's copy has only in-frame clones and lacks some. The sample comprises over a million clones, about 98% of which are singletons, and roughly 0.42% rests with the top ten. The V and J ends lost 6 bases and 2 bases, in that order; junction bases with no gene match: 10. CDR1 and CDR2 (germline): SGHAT, FQNNGV. This CDR3 spans 16 amino acids. The V gene is TRBV11-2, the J gene TRBJ2-1, with TRBD1 identical over 7 bases. The receptor's source is a man aged 25 to 40 in good health. The specimen sequenced was naive CD4+ T cells sorted from blood. Subset reported: CD45RA+ positively selected. This CDR3 is CASRGARGPTYNEQFF. The CDR3, as DNA: TGTGCCAGCAGGGGAGCGAGGGGGCCGACCTACAATGAGCAGTTCTTC.